Listed below are T cell receptor beta chains from one sample, sequenced in a study of beta chain features in type 1 diabetes. The assay was immunoSEQ multiplex PCR, and TCRdb's table has in-frame clones only and misses some. The sample lists approximately 730,000 clones; around an eighth were seen once. Sequencing used naive CD4+ T cells from blood. These receptors originate from a young man with type 1 diabetes. CDR3s include the opening cysteine and the closing phenylalanine or tryptophan.

V	J	CDR3
TRBV11-2	TRBJ1-1	CASSQALNTEAFF
TRBV5-4	TRBJ2-5	CASSLGQVNQETQYF
TRBV5-4	TRBJ1-6	CASSRETINSPLHF
TRBV6-5	TRBJ1-6	CASSYGQGGSPLHF
TRBV30	TRBJ1-1	CAWRTGTGWAEAFF
TRBV7-9	TRBJ2-5	CASSLAVRGAQETQYF
TRBV5-1	TRBJ2-1	CASSLTGLDINEQFF
TRBV7-3	TRBJ2-3	CASSLSGVGTDTQYF
TRBV5-1	TRBJ2-7	CASSPGQGASNEQYF
TRBV29-1	TRBJ1-1	CSVEGRVEAFF
TRBV7-8	TRBJ1-1	CASSLGRLGTEAFF
TRBV30	TRBJ1-5	CAWSRGSLASQPQHF
TRBV10-3	TRBJ2-1	CAISESSSWLAGGNEQFF
TRBV5-6	TRBJ1-2	CASSLSAGGYGYTF
TRBV30	TRBJ2-5	CAWSVIAGLGETQYF
TRBV10-1	TRBJ2-1	CASSKEGDEQFF
TRBV25-1	TRBJ2-7	CASSTTGQTYEQYF
TRBV13	TRBJ2-3	CASSLRLAGGRGTDTQYF
TRBV6-5	TRBJ1-6	CASSNNSPLHF
TRBV19	TRBJ1-5	CASSIGQNNQPQHF
TRBV5-1	TRBJ1-5	CASSLDLGGNQPQHF
TRBV10-3	TRBJ2-5	CAISESAGGETQYF
TRBV6-5	TRBJ1-1	CASSYSGQADTEAFF
TRBV5-4	TRBJ1-1	CASSPLNITAHLLMNTEAFF
TRBV27	TRBJ2-1	CASSLEGRTSGGRSYNEQFF
TRBV15	TRBJ2-2	CATSRDQIASGELFF
TRBV11-3	TRBJ2-7	CASTPGHSDYEQYF
TRBV28	TRBJ1-1	CASSPGGEGGTEAFF
TRBV6-5	TRBJ1-2	CASSTDWDIVSYTF
TRBV7-2	TRBJ1-4	CASSLGREPFRLFF
TRBV29-1	TRBJ1-2	CSVEVPGQGSLYGYTF
TRBV11-2	TRBJ1-6	CASSRGQLNSPLHF
TRBV18	TRBJ1-4	CASSPQQGRQEKLFF
TRBV10-1	TRBJ1-1	CASSDTGNTEAFF
TRBV19	TRBJ1-4	CASSPAGPTGKLFF
TRBV30	TRBJ2-5	CAWSTTNWTGRGVTQYF
TRBV18	TRBJ2-3	CASSPDGGTDTQYF
TRBV11-3	TRBJ2-1	CASSLETSNEQFF
TRBV7-7	TRBJ2-5	CASSPLLIQETQYF
TRBV5-1	TRBJ1-2	CASSLGTAIPYGYTF
TRBV6-5	TRBJ2-7	CASSLGGEQYF
TRBV28	TRBJ1-4	CASSPPQGATEKLFF
TRBV6-1	TRBJ1-1	CASSGYRFAVNTEAFF
TRBV10-2	TRBJ2-7	CASSGQGFYEQYF
TRBV29-1	TRBJ2-7	CSVEGATYEQYF
TRBV6-5	TRBJ1-1	CASSGSGLNTEAFF
TRBV19	TRBJ2-7	CASSQSGAGKGKTYEQYF
TRBV30	TRBJ2-7	CAWSRGRPYEQYF
TRBV9	TRBJ2-2	CASNQGPRGDTGELFF
TRBV15	TRBJ1-4	CATSNWGLTNEKLFF
TRBV2	TRBJ2-3	CASSDRGGDTQYF
TRBV6-5	TRBJ1-6	CASGGSPLHF
TRBV29-1	TRBJ1-1	CSVEPRLSKTEAFF
TRBV5-1	TRBJ2-7	CASSRDGQGSNEQYF
TRBV27	TRBJ2-3	CASSSGGTDTQYF
TRBV4-1	TRBJ1-3	CASSLEGQGLGNTIYF